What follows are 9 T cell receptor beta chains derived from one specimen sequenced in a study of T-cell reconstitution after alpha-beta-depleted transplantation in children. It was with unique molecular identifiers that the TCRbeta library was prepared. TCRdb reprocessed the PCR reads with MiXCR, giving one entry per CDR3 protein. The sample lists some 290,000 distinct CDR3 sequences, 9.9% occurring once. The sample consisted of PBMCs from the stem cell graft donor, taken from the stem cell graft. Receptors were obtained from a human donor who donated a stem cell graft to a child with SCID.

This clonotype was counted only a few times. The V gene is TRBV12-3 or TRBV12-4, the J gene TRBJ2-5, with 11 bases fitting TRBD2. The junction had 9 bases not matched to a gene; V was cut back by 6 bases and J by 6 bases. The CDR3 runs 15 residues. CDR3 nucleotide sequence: TGTGCCAGCAGGAAGGATAGCGGGGGGGCAAAGACCCAGTACTTC. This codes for CASRKDSGGAKTQYF.

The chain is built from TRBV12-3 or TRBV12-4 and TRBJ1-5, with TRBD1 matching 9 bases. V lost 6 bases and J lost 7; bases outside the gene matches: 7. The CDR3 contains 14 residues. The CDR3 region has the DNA TGTGCCAGCAGCACCGGGACAGGGTACCAGCCCCAGCATTTT. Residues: CASSTGTGYQPQHF.

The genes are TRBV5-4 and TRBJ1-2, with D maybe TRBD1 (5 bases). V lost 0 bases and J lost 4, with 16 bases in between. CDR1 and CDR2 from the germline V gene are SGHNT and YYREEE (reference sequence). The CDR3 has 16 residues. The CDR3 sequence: CASSLAGQGLLYGYTF. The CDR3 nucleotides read TGTGCCAGCAGCTTGGCCGGGCAGGGACTACTCTATGGCTACACCTTC.

The CDR3 here is CASSYSGVDPRGYTF. The CDR3 nucleotides are TGTGCCAGCAGTTACTCGGGGGTCGACCCCCGAGGCTACACCTTC. The chain employs TRBV6-5 and TRBJ1-2; D possibly corresponds to TRBD1 (5 bases). The V end was cut by 0 bases, the J end by 8 bases, with 16 bases between. This CDR3 has 15 amino acids. Germline V gives CDR1 MNHEY, CDR2 SVGAGI.

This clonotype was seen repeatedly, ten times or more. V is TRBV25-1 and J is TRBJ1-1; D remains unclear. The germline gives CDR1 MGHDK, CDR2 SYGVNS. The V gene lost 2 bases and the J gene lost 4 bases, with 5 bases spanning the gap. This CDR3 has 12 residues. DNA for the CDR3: TGTGCCAGCAGTGAACGCGGCACTGAAGCTTTCTTT. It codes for CASSERGTEAFF.

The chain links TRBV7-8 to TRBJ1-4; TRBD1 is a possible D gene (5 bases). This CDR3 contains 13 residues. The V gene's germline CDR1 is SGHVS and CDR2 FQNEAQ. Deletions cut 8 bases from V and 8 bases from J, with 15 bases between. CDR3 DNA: TGTGCCAGCGACTCCCCGGGGGACGAAAAACTGTTTTTT. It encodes CASDSPGDEKLFF. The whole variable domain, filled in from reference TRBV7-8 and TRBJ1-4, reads GAGVSQSPRYKVAKRGQDVALRCDPISGHVSLFWYQQALGQGPEFLTYFQNEAQLDKSGLPSDRFFAERPEGSVSTLKIQRTQQEDSAVYLCASDSPGDEKLFFGSGTQLSVL.

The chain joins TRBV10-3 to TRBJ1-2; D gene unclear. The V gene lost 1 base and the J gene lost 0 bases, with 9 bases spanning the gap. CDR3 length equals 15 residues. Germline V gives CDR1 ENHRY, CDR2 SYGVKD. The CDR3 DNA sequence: TGTGCCATCAGTGAGTGGGTAGAAGCTAACTATGGCTACACCTTC. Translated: CAISEWVEANYGYTF.

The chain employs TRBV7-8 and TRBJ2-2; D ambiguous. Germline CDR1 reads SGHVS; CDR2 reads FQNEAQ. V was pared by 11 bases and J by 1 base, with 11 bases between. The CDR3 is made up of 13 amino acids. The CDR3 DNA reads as TGTGCCGACCGGCCGGGGAACACCGGGGAGCTGTTTTTT. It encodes CADRPGNTGELFF.

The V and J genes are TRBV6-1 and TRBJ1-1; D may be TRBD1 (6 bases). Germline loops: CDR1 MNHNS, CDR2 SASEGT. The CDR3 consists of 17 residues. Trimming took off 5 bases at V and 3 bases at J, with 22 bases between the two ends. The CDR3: CASSPWLGGLMDTEAFF. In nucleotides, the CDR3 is TGTGCCAGCAGTCCCTGGTTGGGGGGCTTGATGGACACTGAAGCTTTCTTT.